Given below is one T cell receptor beta chain in context. What it binds is not known. 13 Jbeta primers and 60 Vbeta primers were used for the PCR. Sequencing used immunoSEQ multiplex PCR; TCRdb keeps in-frame clones, though not all of them. This sample's clone table lists 50,000 or so clones. The CDR3 totals 12 residues. J was trimmed by 4 bases and V by 5 bases; bases with no gene match: 2. Germline lookup yields CDR1 SGHAT and CDR2 FQNNGV. These data come from a study of cytomegalovirus exposure and HLA in healthy donors. Study observations and caveats: The study found most TCR sequences rare, yet found some public TCRs in many donors. Productive status was seen about 87% or about 30% of the time for most TCR beta V segments in an earlier analysis.

The TCR comes from a woman in her thirties or forties in good health and CMV-seronegative. The chain joins TRBV11-2 to TRBJ2-7; 7 bases map to TRBD1. The sequenced sample consisted of PBMCs. The CDR3 here is CASSPTGYEQYF. CDR3 in DNA: TGTGCCAGCAGCCCGACAGGGTACGAGCAGTACTTC. Combining the CDR3 with reference TRBV11-2 and TRBJ2-7 gives the whole variable domain EAGVAQSPRYKIIEKRQSVAFWCNPISGHATLYWYQQILGQGPKLLIQFQNNGVVDDSQLPKDRFSAERLKGVDSTLKIQPAKLEDSAVYLCASSPTGYEQYFGPGTRLTVT.